Each of the 28 T cell receptor beta chains below was sequenced from the same sample in a study of OX40 agonist ivuxolimab in advanced cancers. Data came from immunoSEQ multiplex PCR; TCRdb stores just in-frame clones and leaves some out. This table holds about 100,000 clones, about nine tenths found once. The sample in question was CD4+ or CD8+ T cells sorted from blood, obtained in a trial of the OX40 agonist ivuxolimab. Receptor source: an adult with an advanced solid tumor such as melanoma, head and neck, liver or kidney cancer.

This clone was observed a single time. V gene TRBV10-3 combines with J gene TRBJ2-7; D perhaps matches TRBD1 (8 bases). The CDR3 runs 15 residues. Germline V gene sequence: CDR1 ENHRY, CDR2 SYGVKD. V lost 5 bases, J lost 2 bases, and 16 bases lay in between. This CDR3 is CAISPEQGGTYEQYF. DNA of the CDR3: TGTGCCATCAGTCCCGAACAGGGGGGGACCTACGAGCAGTACTTC.

V and J are TRBV11-3 and TRBJ1-5; D gene unclear. This CDR3 comprises 12 residues. V lost 3 bases to trimming and J lost 6 bases, with 6 bases between them. From germline, CDR1 is SGHNT and CDR2 YENEEA. Here the CDR3 reads CASSFNGQPQHF. DNA of the CDR3: TGTGCCAGCAGCTTTAACGGTCAGCCCCAGCATTTT.

The V call is TRBV7-3, the J call TRBJ2-3, with D possibly matching TRBD1 (6 bases). The CDR3 contains 15 residues. Trimming pared 5 bases from V and 0 bases from J, leaving 12 bases between. Germline V gives CDR1 SGHTA, CDR2 FQGTGA. The CDR3 protein is CASSPHTGSTDTQYF. CDR3 DNA: TGTGCCAGCAGCCCACATACAGGGAGCACAGATACGCAGTATTTT. Based on the CDR3 plus reference TRBV7-3 and TRBJ2-3, the full variable domain is GAGVSQTPSNKVTEKGKYVELRCDPISGHTALYWYRQSLGQGPEFLIYFQGTGAADDSGLPNDRFFAVRPEGSVSTLKIQRTERGDSAVYLCASSPHTGSTDTQYFGPGTRLTVL.

The V and J genes are TRBV28 and TRBJ1-2; TRBD1 aligns across 7 bases. This CDR3 region has 14 residues. V was clipped by 6 bases and J by 7 bases; unmatched bases: 11. The germline CDR1 and CDR2 sequences are MDHEN and SYDVKM. The DNA for the CDR3 is TGTGCCAGCAGCACACAGGGGCGACTAATTGGCTACACCTTC. Its protein is CASSTQGRLIGYTF.

The chain recombines TRBV6-4 with TRBJ2-1; TRBD2 aligns across 14 bases. CDR1 is MRHNA and CDR2 is SNTAGT in the germline V gene. The CDR3 consists of 16 residues. V lost 6 bases to trimming and J lost 3 bases; unmatched junction nucleotides: 4. The CDR3 region has the DNA TGTGCCAGCAGACCCGGACTAGCGGGAGGCTACAATGAGCAGTTCTTC. Its translation: CASRPGLAGGYNEQFF.

The rearrangement joins TRBV25-1 to TRBJ1-2; 7 bases fit TRBD1. Germline V lookup: CDR1 MGHDK, CDR2 SYGVNS. This CDR3 contains 18 residues. Losses at the gene ends were 1 base for V and 2 bases for J; bases not matched to a gene: 13. The CDR3 loop reads CASSESRIGQAGNYGYTF. The CDR3 nucleotides are TGTGCCAGCAGTGAATCAAGGATAGGACAGGCGGGAAACTATGGCTACACCTTC.

This chain joins TRBV18 and TRBJ2-1; 9 bases fit TRBD2. The V and J ends lost 8 bases and 8 bases, in that order; junction bases with no gene match: 10. This CDR3 contains 14 residues. The germline CDR1 and CDR2 sequences are KGHSH and LQKENI. CDR3 in DNA: TGTGCCAGCCAAAGGGCTAGCGGGATCGATGAGCAGTTCTTC. The encoded protein is CASQRASGIDEQFF.

This chain links TRBV7-8 with TRBJ2-3; the match to TRBD2 covers 10 bases. The trim removed 1 base at V and 5 bases at J, leaving 15 bases unmatched. The CDR3 loop spans 19 amino acids. Germline values: CDR1 SGHVS, CDR2 FQNEAQ. CDR3 sequence reads: CASSLGGASGRSREDTQYF. The CDR3, as DNA: TGTGCCAGCAGCTTAGGAGGTGCTAGCGGGAGATCCCGGGAAGATACGCAGTATTTT.

The sample holds one count of this clone. The chain uses TRBV7-9 and TRBJ2-7, with a tentative D call TRBD2 (6 bases). V lost 5 bases and J lost 0, with 14 bases in between. Germline V CDR1 and CDR2: SEHNR, FQNEAQ (reference sequence). The CDR3 contains 15 residues. This CDR3 reads CASSLGLVSSYEQYF. Written as DNA, the CDR3 is TGTGCCAGCAGCCTGGGACTCGTAAGCTCCTACGAGCAGTACTTC.

This chain uses TRBV7-5 with TRBJ2-1; the DNA was not compared with TRBD2, the D call given in the table. TRBV7-5 is given as a pseudogene. This CDR3 spans 16 amino acids. The CDR3 DNA reads as TGTGCCAGAAGCCCAAGATACAGCGGGGGGACGAATGAGCAGTTCTTC. Translated: CARSPRYSGGTNEQFF.

V and J are TRBV28 and TRBJ2-1; 16 bases are shared with TRBD2. Per the germline V gene, CDR1 is MDHEN and CDR2 is SYDVKM. This CDR3 region has 18 residues. Trimming took 5 bases from V and 6 from J; bases not matched to a gene: 10. CDR3 in amino acids: CASSQLKGTSGRVNEQFF. The CDR3 coding sequence is TGTGCCAGCAGTCAACTAAAAGGGACTAGCGGGAGGGTCAATGAGCAGTTCTTC.

This chain links TRBV5-1 with TRBJ1-1, with 7 bases fitting TRBD1. The CDR3 has 14 amino acids. Germline-derived CDR1 and CDR2 are SGHRS and YFSETQ. The V segment lost 3 bases and the J segment 1 base; nucleotides outside the gene matches: 3. Written as DNA, the CDR3 is TGCGCCAGCAGCTGGACAGGAGGGAACACTGAAGCTTTCTTT. This encodes CASSWTGGNTEAFF.

V gene TRBV6-6 combines with J gene TRBJ2-7, with 7 bases identical to TRBD2. The CDR3 has 14 residues. CDR1 and CDR2 (germline): MNHNY, SVGAGI (reference sequence). Trimming took 6 bases from V and 6 from J; bases not matched to a gene: 11. CDR3 protein: CASRSSAGALEQYF. Here the CDR3 DNA reads TGTGCCAGCAGATCTTCCGCGGGAGCCCTCGAGCAGTACTTC.

This clone was detected once. This chain uses TRBV6-4 with TRBJ2-1; D possibly corresponds to TRBD1 (6 bases). The CDR3 totals 15 residues. From germline, CDR1 is MRHNA and CDR2 SNTAGT. The V end was cut by 5 bases, the J end by 4 bases, with 15 bases between. CDR3 DNA: TGTGCCAGCAGTTCCGGACAGACCCCGTACAATGAGCAGTTCTTC. Its translation is CASSSGQTPYNEQFF.

V gene TRBV5-1 combines with J gene TRBJ2-5; D is undetermined. V shed 0 bases and J shed 5 bases, with 20 bases lying between them. The CDR3 has 17 amino acids. Germline V lookup: CDR1 SGHRS, CDR2 YFSETQ. CDR3 coding DNA: TGCGCCAGCAGCTTGGCGGTTTCGGCAGCTACCCCGGAGACCCAGTACTTC. Protein product: CASSLAVSAATPETQYF.

The V and J genes are TRBV29-1 and TRBJ1-2; 7 bases are a match to TRBD1. Trimming cost V 3 bases and J 3 bases; bases outside gene matches: 4. Germline V lookup: CDR1 SQVTM, CDR2 ANQGSEA. The CDR3 extends over 13 amino acids. The CDR3 protein is CSVEPGQDYGYTF. CDR3 DNA: TGCAGCGTTGAGCCCGGACAGGACTATGGCTACACCTTC.

The genes are TRBV19 and TRBJ1-1; D unclear. This CDR3 contains 16 residues. Trimming pared 5 bases from V and 3 bases from J, leaving 19 bases between. Germline CDR1 reads LNHDA; CDR2 reads SQIVND (reference sequence). The CDR3 DNA reads as TGTGCCAGTAGTTCGCCATCGAGGGCCGGCGACACTGAAGCTTTCTTT. Its protein is CASSSPSRAGDTEAFF.

The chain is built from TRBV7-2 and TRBJ1-3; weak D call: TRBD1 (5 bases). Germline assignment: CDR1 SGHTA and CDR2 FQGNSA. The germline V and J ends were trimmed by 6 bases and 1 base, with 10 bases remaining between them. This CDR3 is built from 14 residues. DNA for the CDR3: TGTGCCAGCAGTTCCCAGGGTTCTGGAAACACCATATATTTT. Translated, it gives CASSSQGSGNTIYF. Full variable domain (outside the CDR3, taken from reference TRBV7-2 and TRBJ1-3): GAGVSQSPSNKVTEKGKDVELRCDPISGHTALYWYRQSLGQGLEFLIYFQGNSAPDKSGLPSDRFSAERTGGSVSTLTIQRTQQEDSAVYLCASSSQGSGNTIYFGEGSWLTVV.

The V and J genes are TRBV7-9 and TRBJ2-1; unclear D gene. Deletions cut 5 bases from V and 6 bases from J, with 11 bases between. Germline values: CDR1 SEHNR, CDR2 FQNEAQ (reference sequence). The CDR3 is 13 amino acids. The CDR3 spells CASSVGPPNEQFF. As DNA, the CDR3 is TGTGCCAGCAGCGTAGGGCCCCCCAATGAGCAGTTCTTC.

This chain uses TRBV19 with TRBJ2-2; D gene unclear. This CDR3 comprises 14 residues. Trimming stripped 5 bases from V and 6 bases from J, with 13 bases between. CDR1 is LNHDA and CDR2 is SQIVND in the germline V gene (reference sequence). This chain's CDR3 is CASSPSSSSGELFF. For the CDR3, the DNA is TGTGCCAGTAGTCCGTCTAGTTCTTCCGGGGAGCTGTTTTTT.

The V gene is TRBV1, the J gene TRBJ1-1; the D call of TRBD1 is as the table states it, not checked on the DNA. TRBV1 is annotated as a pseudogene. This CDR3 has 17 residues. DNA of the CDR3: TGCACCAGCAGCCAAGATGGGTTAAGGGGGCGAGGGACTGAAGCTTTCTTT. It translates to CTSSQDGLRGRGTEAFF.

The gene calls are TRBV7-2 and TRBJ2-5, with TRBD1 identical over 10 bases. After removal of 5 bases from V and 1 base from J, the junction contained 4 bases not matched to a gene. The CDR3 runs 15 residues. Germline-derived CDR1 and CDR2 are SGHTA and FQGNSA. The CDR3 reads CASSKGQGPQETQYF. The CDR3 DNA is TGTGCCAGCAGCAAGGGACAGGGGCCCCAAGAGACCCAGTACTTC.

CDR3 bases: TGCGCCAGCAGCTTTGGGACTAGCGGGATGCAAACAGATACGCAGTATTTT. It is translated as CASSFGTSGMQTDTQYF. The V and J genes are TRBV5-1 and TRBJ2-3; 13 bases map to TRBD2. Germline CDR1 is SGHRS and CDR2 is YFSETQ. Unmatched junction bases numbered 6, after V lost 2 bases and J lost 3 bases. The CDR3 has 17 residues.

As regards this clone: The sample contains more than one DNA sequence encoding this CDR3. This chain joins TRBV27 and TRBJ2-3, with TRBD2 matching 11 bases. This CDR3 contains 18 residues. Germline values: CDR1 MNHEY, CDR2 SMNVEV (reference sequence). V lost 4 bases, J lost 3 bases, and 12 bases stayed unmatched. CDR3 nucleotide sequence: TGTGCCAGCAGTTCCGCGCTGCGACTAGCGGGGAGGACAGATACGCAGTATTTT. Protein product: CASSSALRLAGRTDTQYF.

The CDR3 sequence is CASSFWVDGELFF. The CDR3 DNA reads TGTGCCAGCAGTTTTTGGGTGGACGGGGAGCTGTTTTTT. The chain links TRBV27 to TRBJ2-2, with D unclear. CDR1 is MNHEY and CDR2 is SMNVEV in the germline V gene (reference sequence). The V and J ends lost 3 bases and 7 bases respectively, with 9 bases between them. This CDR3 spans 13 amino acids.

This clone was counted only a few times. CDR3 DNA sequence: TGTGCCACCAGCAGAGAGATCGGGACTAGCGGGAGCTCAGATACGCAGTATTTT. Protein: CATSREIGTSGSSDTQYF. This chain uses TRBV15 with TRBJ2-3; 14 bases align to TRBD2. From germline, CDR1 is LNHNV and CDR2 YYDKDF (reference sequence). The CDR3 is 18 amino acids. Trimming took 0 bases from V and 4 from J; bases not matched to a gene: 6. Variable domain in full (rest from reference TRBV15 and TRBJ2-3): DAMVIQNPRYQVTQFGKPVTLSCSQTLNHNVMYWYQQKSSQAPKLLFHYYDKDFNNEADTPDNFQSRRPNTSFCFLDIRSPGLGDTAMYLCATSREIGTSGSSDTQYFGPGTRLTVL.

The chain couples TRBV5-1 to TRBJ2-7; the match to TRBD2 covers 11 bases. Germline V gene sequence: CDR1 SGHRS, CDR2 YFSETQ. The CDR3 runs 17 residues. V gave up 0 bases and J gave up 6 bases; unmatched junction bases: 11. The CDR3 loop is CASSLAPRLAGSGEQYF. The DNA of the CDR3 is TGCGCCAGCAGCTTGGCCCCAAGACTAGCGGGATCAGGCGAGCAGTACTTC.

Here the CDR3 DNA reads TGTGCCAGCAGCATGACTACTAGCGGGGGGGAAGTCGGGTACAATGAGCAGTTCTTC. Its translation is CASSMTTSGGEVGYNEQFF. The chain carries TRBV11-2 and TRBJ2-1; 13 nucleotides match TRBD2. The CDR3 runs to 19 residues. V lost 5 bases and J lost 4; bases outside the gene matches: 14. Germline lookup yields CDR1 SGHAT and CDR2 FQNNGV.